These T cell receptor beta chains were read from a single sample in a study of CD8+ T cells in alopecia areata. Data came from immunoSEQ multiplex PCR; TCRdb stores just in-frame clones and leaves some out. The repertoire includes roughly 190,000 clones, roughly 60% of them detected once, and approximately 1% sits in the top ten. This specimen was CD4+ T cells sorted from blood, taken at week 24, from a patient treated with tofacitinib. The receptors were gathered from a human donor with alopecia areata. CDR3s include the opening cysteine and the closing phenylalanine or tryptophan. Fields, in order: D gene, J gene, clone size, V gene, CDR3 length, CDR3 DNA, CDR3 protein. A D gene is named only where the DNA matches it firmly. The listing skips clone size in some rows; elsewhere it reads once, few, many or a size class.

D gene: .; J gene: TRBJ2-6; clone size: few; V gene: TRBV9; CDR3 length: 15; CDR3 DNA: TGTGCCAGCAGCTCCGGGACACTTGGGGCCAACGTCCTGACTTTC; CDR3 protein: CASSSGTLGANVLTF
D gene: .; J gene: TRBJ2-3; clone size: .; V gene: TRBV6-5; CDR3 length: 13; CDR3 DNA: TGTGCCAGCAAGGTCCGGAGCACAGATACGCAGTATTTT; CDR3 protein: CASKVRSTDTQYF
D gene: .; J gene: TRBJ2-3; clone size: .; V gene: TRBV30; CDR3 length: 15; CDR3 DNA: TGTGCCTGGAGGTCGAAAGGCACACGCACAGATACGCAGTATTTT; CDR3 protein: CAWRSKGTRTDTQYF
D gene: TRBD1; J gene: TRBJ1-1; clone size: many; V gene: TRBV6-6; CDR3 length: 16; CDR3 DNA: TGTGCCAGCAGTTACTATCGGGACAGGGTGAACACTGAAGCTTTCTTT; CDR3 protein: CASSYYRDRVNTEAFF
D gene: .; J gene: TRBJ1-4; clone size: .; V gene: TRBV9; CDR3 length: 15; CDR3 DNA: TGTGCCAGCAGCGTAGAGGGGACTACTAATGAAAAACTGTTTTTT; CDR3 protein: CASSVEGTTNEKLFF
D gene: TRBD1; J gene: TRBJ1-2; clone size: .; V gene: TRBV30; CDR3 length: 14; CDR3 DNA: TGTGCCTGGAGCCACACTCTAGGACAGGGGATGGACACCTTC; CDR3 protein: CAWSHTLGQGMDTF
D gene: .; J gene: TRBJ1-2; clone size: few; V gene: TRBV7-2; CDR3 length: 13; CDR3 DNA: TGTGCCAGCAGCTTTGTGGGGGCAAGGGGCTACACCTTC; CDR3 protein: CASSFVGARGYTF
D gene: TRBD1; J gene: TRBJ2-3; clone size: .; V gene: TRBV6-5; CDR3 length: 15; CDR3 DNA: TGTGCCAGCAGTTACGGGACAGCCCGGACAGATACGCAGTATTTT; CDR3 protein: CASSYGTARTDTQYF
D gene: .; J gene: TRBJ1-2; clone size: .; V gene: TRBV6-5; CDR3 length: 14; CDR3 DNA: TGTGCCAGCAGCCGTCACGACAGGTCCTATGGCTACACCTTC; CDR3 protein: CASSRHDRSYGYTF
D gene: .; J gene: TRBJ1-5; clone size: .; V gene: TRBV27; CDR3 length: 15; CDR3 DNA: TGTGCCAGCAGTAGAACCGGGACGGTGAATCAGCCCCAGCATTTT; CDR3 protein: CASSRTGTVNQPQHF
D gene: .; J gene: TRBJ1-1; clone size: .; V gene: TRBV28; CDR3 length: 13; CDR3 DNA: TGTGCCAGCAGTTACAGGGCGAGGACTGAAGCTTTCTTT; CDR3 protein: CASSYRARTEAFF
D gene: .; J gene: TRBJ1-1; clone size: .; V gene: TRBV4-3; CDR3 length: 14; CDR3 DNA: TGCGCCAGCAGCCAAGAATTCAGGCAGGGTGAAGCTTTCTTT; CDR3 protein: CASSQEFRQGEAFF